Below are 21 T cell receptor beta chains sequenced from a single sample in a study of T-cell memory formation after mild COVID-19. TCRdb reanalysed the 5' RACE reads using MiXCR and keeps one entry per CDR3 protein. The sample records 360,000 or so distinct CDR3 sequences, 25% to 30% being singletons. Sequencing was carried out using PBMCs or a T cell subset sorted from them (not recorded which). These TCRs come from an adult woman who had mild COVID-19 (a few samples of this study predate the infection). Cell type and time point are not known.

CDR3 sequence reads: CASSLVQGAGTEAFF. CDR3 in DNA: TGCGCCAGCAGCTTGGTACAGGGGGCGGGAACTGAAGCTTTCTTT. The rearrangement joins TRBV5-1 to TRBJ1-1; 9 bases are a match to TRBD1. Per the germline V gene, CDR1 is SGHRS and CDR2 is YFSETQ. CDR3 length: 15 residues. The trim removed 0 bases at V and 5 bases at J, leaving 5 bases unmatched.

The chain links TRBV5-5 to TRBJ2-1; 11 nucleotides match TRBD1. Germline CDR1 SGHKS, CDR2 YYEKEE (reference sequence). With 0 bases clipped from V and 8 bases from J, the junction kept 13 bases outside the gene matches. This CDR3 comprises 18 residues. CDR3 coding DNA: TGTGCCAGCAGCTTGGTGCTTGGACAGGGGGCGATGATGTATGAGCAGTTCTTC. Translated: CASSLVLGQGAMMYEQFF.

The chain couples TRBV5-6 to TRBJ2-2; D not certain. The germline gives CDR1 SGHDT, CDR2 YYEEEE. V dropped 4 bases and J dropped 8 bases, with 12 bases sitting between them. CDR3 length equals 13 residues. CDR3 in amino acids: CASSPRFPGELFF. The CDR3, as DNA: TGTGCCAGCAGCCCCCGTTTCCCTGGGGAGCTGTTTTTT.

There are a few counts of this clonotype. The chain employs TRBV12-3 or TRBV12-4 and TRBJ1-2; D gene ambiguous. The V and J ends lost 4 bases and 5 bases respectively, with 11 bases between them. The CDR3 is 13 residues long. The CDR3 coding sequence is TGTGCCAGCAGTTCCCCAGGACGGTATGGCTACACCTTC. As protein: CASSSPGRYGYTF.

The gene calls are TRBV30 and TRBJ2-3; D could derive from TRBD1 or TRBD2 (6 bases each). CDR3 length equals 13 residues. Trimming took off 0 bases at V and 3 bases at J, with 7 bases between the two ends. Germline CDR1 is GTSNPN and CDR2 is SVGIG (reference sequence). Here the CDR3 DNA reads TGTGCCTGGAGTGTAGGGGGGACAGATACGCAGTATTTT. It is translated as CAWSVGGTDTQYF.

V gene TRBV4-1 combines with J gene TRBJ2-3; 14 positions match TRBD2. Trimming took 4 bases from V and 1 from J; bases not matched to a gene: 10. CDR3 length equals 19 residues. Germline lookup yields CDR1 MGHRA and CDR2 YSYEKL. The CDR3: CASSPWGLAGERGTDTQYF. CDR3 coding DNA: TGCGCCAGCAGCCCATGGGGACTAGCGGGGGAGCGGGGCACAGATACGCAGTATTTT.

This chain links TRBV20-1 with TRBJ1-6; D ambiguous. Germline CDR1 DFQATT, CDR2 SNEGSKA (reference sequence). With 6 bases removed from V and 9 bases from J, the gap between germline ends came to 9 bases. This CDR3 is built from 11 residues. CDR3 residues: CSAPAGSPLHF. In nucleotides, the CDR3 is TGCAGTGCCCCAGCTGGTTCACCCCTCCACTTT.

The chain combines TRBV30 with TRBJ2-1; 7 nucleotides match TRBD1. Germline V CDR1 and CDR2: GTSNPN, SVGIG (reference sequence). The ends lost 3 bases at V and 10 bases at J; junction bases unmatched: 9. This CDR3 spans 13 amino acids. The CDR3 sequence is CAWSPTGLREQFF. CDR3 bases: TGTGCCTGGAGCCCGACAGGGTTACGGGAGCAGTTCTTC. The variable domain in full, with the rest retrieved from reference TRBV30 and TRBJ2-1, is SQTIHQWPATLVQPVGSPLSLECTVEGTSNPNLYWYRQAAGRGLQLLFYSVGIGQISSEVPQNLSASRPQDRQFILSSKKLLLSDSGFYLCAWSPTGLREQFFGPGTRLTVL.

This clonotype has only a few counts. The genes are TRBV20-1 and TRBJ1-5; D gene uncertain. CDR3 length equals 15 residues. Germline assignment: CDR1 DFQATT and CDR2 SNEGSKA (reference sequence). Trimming removed 2 bases from V and 0 bases from J, with 11 bases in between. The CDR3 bases are TGCAGTGCTAGACAAACACCTGATAGCAATCAGCCCCAGCATTTT. This encodes CSARQTPDSNQPQHF.

In its sample, this clonotype was seen once. The chain couples TRBV6-5 to TRBJ1-2; tentative D call: TRBD1 (6 bases). V was clipped by 5 bases and J by 0 bases, with 10 bases between them. The V gene's germline CDR1 is MNHEY and CDR2 SVGAGI. The CDR3 covers 14 residues. CDR3 residues: CASSKQGSNYGYTF. CDR3 nucleotides: TGTGCCAGCAGTAAACAGGGTTCTAACTATGGCTACACCTTC.

V is TRBV20-1 and J is TRBJ2-1; 7 bases map to TRBD2. CDR1 and CDR2 from the germline V gene are DFQATT and SNEGSKA (reference sequence). The CDR3 consists of 16 residues. V dropped 0 bases and J dropped 3; count of bases not matched to a gene: 8. CDR3 residues: CSARDWASGYYNEQFF. The CDR3 region has the DNA TGCAGTGCTAGAGACTGGGCTAGCGGTTACTACAATGAGCAGTTCTTC.

This clonotype has at least ten counts. The chain recombines TRBV19 with TRBJ1-2; D call uncertain. V lost 4 bases and J 8 bases, leaving 11 bases between the germline ends. The CDR3 loop spans 12 amino acids. Germline V gene data show CDR1 as LNHDA and CDR2 as SQIVND (reference sequence). CDR3 protein: CASSRATGGYTF. DNA for the CDR3: TGTGCCAGTAGTAGGGCAACGGGAGGCTACACCTTC.

This clonotype was recorded at least ten times. This chain's CDR3 is CASSQVMTLNTGELFF. The CDR3 DNA sequence: TGTGCCAGCAGCCAAGTTATGACCCTGAACACCGGGGAGCTGTTTTTT. The chain uses TRBV3-1 and TRBJ2-2; D is ambiguous. Germline CDR1 reads LGHDT; CDR2 reads YNNKEL (reference sequence). V was pared by 1 base and J by 1 base, with 10 bases between. The length of the CDR3 is 16 residues.

The gene calls are TRBV5-8 and TRBJ2-3, with 8 bases matching TRBD1. The trim removed 1 base at V and 4 bases at J, leaving 8 bases unmatched. The CDR3 is 16 amino acids. Germline V gene lookup returns CDR1 SGHTS and CDR2 YDEGEE. The CDR3 coding sequence is TGTGCCAGCAGCTTGAACGTCAGGGGGCGCGCAGATACGCAGTATTTT. This gives the protein CASSLNVRGRADTQYF.

The chain employs TRBV19 and TRBJ2-3; D is unresolved. Germline V gene data show CDR1 as LNHDA and CDR2 as SQIVND (reference sequence). The CDR3 totals 13 residues. Trimming pared 3 bases from V and 5 bases from J, leaving 9 bases between. CDR3: CASSMWAGDTQYF. The CDR3 region has the DNA TGTGCCAGTAGTATGTGGGCCGGAGATACGCAGTATTTT.

The rearrangement links TRBV11-3 to TRBJ2-2; 11 bases are a match to TRBD2. This CDR3 comprises 21 residues. J lost 0 bases, V lost 0 bases, and 12 bases had no gene match. Germline V lookup: CDR1 SGHNT, CDR2 YENEEA. The CDR3: CASSLDYPTSGGLSNTGELFF. CDR3 nucleotides: TGTGCCAGCAGCTTAGACTATCCCACTAGCGGGGGCCTTTCGAACACCGGGGAGCTGTTTTTT.

The chain uses TRBV18 and TRBJ1-1, with D possibly matching TRBD1 (6 bases). Trimming shortened V by 3 bases and J by 7 bases, and 12 bases separated the two germline ends. CDR1 is KGHSH and CDR2 is LQKENI in the germline V gene. The length of the CDR3 is 13 residues. For the CDR3, the DNA is TGTGCCAGCTCACCTCAGGGGAAGAATGAAGCTTTCTTT. Its protein product is CASSPQGKNEAFF. The whole variable domain, filled in from reference TRBV18 and TRBJ1-1, reads NAGVMQNPRHLVRRRGQEARLRCSPMKGHSHVYWYRQLPEEGLKFMVYLQKENIIDESGMPKERFSAEFPKEGPSILRIQQVVRGDSAAYFCASSPQGKNEAFFGQGTRLTVV.

CDR3 region: CASSLGEGAEQYF. Here the CDR3 DNA reads TGTGCCAGCAGCTTAGGAGAGGGCGCCGAGCAGTACTTC. The V and J genes are TRBV7-6 and TRBJ2-7; TRBD2 might be the D (5 bases). This CDR3 has 13 amino acids. V was shortened by 1 base and J by 6 bases, with 10 bases between the two germline ends. Germline CDR1 is SGHVS and CDR2 is FNYEAQ.

This chain joins TRBV20-1 and TRBJ1-5; D gene unclear. Germline loops: CDR1 DFQATT, CDR2 SNEGSKA (reference sequence). The CDR3 runs 14 residues. Trimming removed 6 bases from V and 3 bases from J, with 15 bases in between. The CDR3 here is CSAPDDTYNQPQHF. The DNA for the CDR3 is TGCAGTGCCCCAGATGACACCTACAATCAGCCCCAGCATTTT.

In this sample, this clonotype turned up many times. The chain combines TRBV9 with TRBJ2-1; the D is unclear. With 3 bases removed from V and 4 bases from J, the gap between germline ends came to 17 bases. The germline gives CDR1 SGDLS, CDR2 YYNGEE. The CDR3 loop spans 16 amino acids. This CDR3 is CASSASRAVGYNEQFF. CDR3 bases: TGTGCCAGCAGCGCGAGTAGGGCAGTGGGGTACAATGAGCAGTTCTTC.

This clonotype has more than one count but fewer than ten. The rearrangement uses TRBV6-2 or TRBV6-3 and TRBJ2-3; 11 bases map to TRBD2. Germline V CDR1 and CDR2: MNHEY, SVGEGT. This CDR3 is 18 amino acids long. With V trimmed by 0 bases and J by 1 base, 6 bases remained unmatched. The CDR3 DNA reads TGTGCCAGCAGTTACTCCCCGGAGACTAGCGGGGGCACAGATACGCAGTATTTT. This gives the protein CASSYSPETSGGTDTQYF.